This entry describes one TCR beta chain. Its antigen is unidentified. This entry belongs to a study of cytomegalovirus exposure and HLA in healthy donors. General observations from the study: It emerged from a later analysis that several of the most significant clusters appeared to be linked to common viral pathogens. TCR beta V- and J-gene trimming, according to a later analysis, was linked to a missense DCLRE1C variant.

60 Vbeta and 13 Jbeta primers were used in PCR. Clones were read by immunoSEQ multiplex PCR, and TCRdb kept only the in-frame ones, dropping some. The sample carries under 170,000 clones, 60% to 85% recorded once. Donors were ostensibly healthy at sampling, although undocumented immune exposures were probable. This CDR3 spans 14 amino acids. The germline gives CDR1 SGHVS, CDR2 FQNEAQ. Between the trimmed V and J ends, which lost 0 bases and 4 bases, there was a span of 9 bases. The material sequenced was PBMCs. The TCR sequence derives from a man in his fifties or sixties in good health and CMV-seropositive. The gene calls are TRBV7-8 and TRBJ2-5, with a weak D call TRBD1 (6 bases). In DNA, the CDR3 is TGTGCCAGCAGCTTAGCGGTCAGGGGAGAGACCCAGTACTTC. Translated, it gives CASSLAVRGETQYF.